This is a list of T cell receptor beta chains from one sample in a study of T cell responses to AZD1222 COVID-19 vaccine. Measured with immunoSEQ multiplex PCR; TCRdb has only the in-frame clones, and not every one. The sample records over 150,000 clones, just under 95% being singletons. The starting material was peripheral blood, obtained 28 days after the second dose of the MenACWY control vaccine. The receptors stem from an adult who received the MenACWY meningococcal vaccine as a control. CDR3s include the opening cysteine and the closing phenylalanine or tryptophan. The order of the fields is J gene, V gene, clone size, D gene, CDR3 DNA, CDR3 protein. A D gene is named only where the DNA matches it firmly. The listing skips clone size in some rows; elsewhere it reads once, few, many or a size class.

>TRBJ2-7|TRBV5-6|.|.
TGTGCCAGCAGCTCGGGAACGCAGGTCTACTACGAGCAGTACTTC
CASSSGTQVYYEQYF
>TRBJ2-1|TRBV6-2/TRBV6-3|.|TRBD2
TGTGCCAGCAGTTCTCTGAGACTAGCGGGGGGCTCTAGCTCCTACAATGAGCAGTTCTTC
CASSSLRLAGGSSSYNEQFF
>TRBJ1-3|TRBV28|.|.
TGTGCCAGCAGTTTAAGACAGCATGGAAACACCATATATTTT
CASSLRQHGNTIYF
>TRBJ1-1|TRBV25-1|.|.
TGTGCCAGCAGGAGACGGGTGAACACTGAAGCTTTCTTT
CASRRRVNTEAFF
>TRBJ2-5|TRBV3-1/TRBV3-2|once|TRBD1
TGTGCCAGCAGCCACCTAGGACAGGGGAGAGAGACCCAGTACTTC
CASSHLGQGRETQYF
>TRBJ2-4|TRBV6-5|.|.
TGTGCCACCTTGGGCCTGAAAAACATTCAGTACTTC
CATLGLKNIQYF
>TRBJ1-2|TRBV7-8|.|.
TGTGCCAGCAGCCTGGGTGGGCTCGAGTACGGCTACACCTTC
CASSLGGLEYGYTF
>TRBJ1-5|TRBV9|few|.
TGTGCCAGCAGCCCTGGGGCGTTTAGCAATCAGCCCCAGCATTTT
CASSPGAFSNQPQHF
>TRBJ2-3|TRBV10-2|.|TRBD2
TGCGCCAGCTTACTAGCGGGTAGCACAGATACGCAGTATTTT
CASLLAGSTDTQYF
>TRBJ1-2|TRBV5-1|once|TRBD1
TGCGCCAGCAGCTGGGGACAGGGGGCGAATGGCTACACCTTC
CASSWGQGANGYTF
>TRBJ1-2|TRBV11-1|.|TRBD1
TGTGCCAGCAGCGTGACAGGGCCCTATGGCTACACCTTC
CASSVTGPYGYTF
>TRBJ1-1|TRBV15|.|.
TGTGCCACCAGCAGAGGGCAGGGGATCACTGAAGCTTTCTTT
CATSRGQGITEAFF
>TRBJ1-2|TRBV3-1/TRBV3-2|.|TRBD1
TGTGCCAGCAGCCAGGGACAGGGGGGAGGGATCTATGGCTACACCTTC
CASSQGQGGGIYGYTF
>TRBJ2-7|TRBV12-3/TRBV12-4|.|.
TGTGCCAGCAGGGACCACCTCTACGAGCAGTACTTC
CASRDHLYEQYF
>TRBJ1-4|TRBV5-6|.|.
TGTGCCAGCAGCTTGGTCGGGTCGGGTTCACTGTTTTTT
CASSLVGSGSLFF
>TRBJ1-1|TRBV11-2|.|TRBD1
TGTGCCAGCATCAAGGGACAGCCTCGCGAGAGAGCTTTCTTT
CASIKGQPRERAFF
>TRBJ1-6|TRBV6-2/TRBV6-3|.|TRBD1
TGTGCCAGCAGTTACTTCGGACAGGGGGCGAATAATTCACCCCTCCACTTT
CASSYFGQGANNSPLHF
>TRBJ1-4|TRBV6-5|few|TRBD1
TGTGCCAGCAGGAAACAGGGGGCGGCTAATGAAAAACTGTTTTTT
CASRKQGAANEKLFF
>TRBJ1-5|TRBV29-1|.|TRBD1
TGCAGCGTTGAAGATCCGAGACAGGGAGGCAATCGGCCCCAGCATTTT
CSVEDPRQGGNRPQHF
>TRBJ1-4|TRBV12-5|.|.
TGTGCTAGTGGGAGGGGGGGTCATAATGAAAAACTGTTTTTT
CASGRGGHNEKLFF
>TRBJ1-1|TRBV11-2|.|.
TGTGCCAGCAGCATCCAACAATTGAACACTGAAGCTTTCTTT
CASSIQQLNTEAFF
>TRBJ1-4|TRBV5-6|.|.
TGTGCCAGCAGCTTGTTTCAAACAACTAATGAAAAACTGTTTTTT
CASSLFQTTNEKLFF
>TRBJ2-7|TRBV6-5|.|.
TGTGCCGGCTTGGGGGGCCGTTGCTACGAGCAGTACTTC
CAGLGGRCYEQYF
>TRBJ1-1|TRBV5-1|.|.
TGCGCCAGCAGCTTCACGGCGGCGCGGAGGGTTACTGAAGCTTTCTTT
CASSFTAARRVTEAFF
>TRBJ1-1|TRBV5-6|.|TRBD1
TGTGCCAGCAGCCGTGGGACAGGGATAGCTGAAGCTTTCTTT
CASSRGTGIAEAFF
>TRBJ2-5|TRBV6-2/TRBV6-3|.|.
TGTGCCAGCAGTTACGCTGGGGCGTCCCAAGAGACCCAGTACTTC
CASSYAGASQETQYF
>TRBJ1-1|TRBV11-2|.|.
TGTGCCAGCAGCTTAGCGGAGGGGAACACTGAAGCTTTCTTT
CASSLAEGNTEAFF
>TRBJ2-6|TRBV7-3|.|.
TGTGCCAGCAGCTCTAAGGGAGGCAGCTCTGGGGCCAACGTCCTGACTTTC
CASSSKGGSSGANVLTF
>TRBJ1-3|TRBV24-1|.|.
TGTGCCACCAGTTCCGCGAGCCCACGATCTGGAAACACCATATATTTT
CATSSASPRSGNTIYF
>TRBJ2-6|TRBV7-2|.|.
TGTGCCAGCAGTAGTAGGCTAGCTGGGGCCAACGTCCTGACTTTC
CASSSRLAGANVLTF
>TRBJ1-1|TRBV9|.|.
TGTGCCAGCAGCGTAGGGGTGGGGGCGAACACTGAAGCTTTCTTT
CASSVGVGANTEAFF
>TRBJ2-3|TRBV6-5|.|TRBD2
TGTGCCAGCAGAAATCGGGGGGGCCTTTTGGGTACGCAGTATTTT
CASRNRGGLLGTQYF
>TRBJ1-1|TRBV4-1|.|TRBD1
TGCGCCAGCAGCCAAGGGCCAGGGGGGTTCACTGAAGCTTTCTTT
CASSQGPGGFTEAFF
>TRBJ1-1|TRBV10-1|.|.
TGCGCCACCACTCGGACACTCGGAGGGTACACTGAAGCTTTCTTT
CATTRTLGGYTEAFF
>TRBJ2-3|TRBV4-3|.|.
TGCGCCAGCAGCCAAGTACTAGTTGGGGCAGATACGCAGTATTTT
CASSQVLVGADTQYF
>TRBJ1-5|TRBV3-1/TRBV3-2|few|TRBD1
TGTGCCAGCAGCCAATCACAGGGGAAGCCCCAGCATTTT
CASSQSQGKPQHF
>TRBJ2-2|TRBV7-9|.|.
TGTGCCAGCAGCTTAGCACCCGGGGAGCTGTTTTTT
CASSLAPGELFF
>TRBJ2-5|TRBV5-1|.|TRBD2
TGCGCCAGCAGCAACCATAGACTAGCGGGGGGACAAGAGACCCAGTACTTC
CASSNHRLAGGQETQYF
>TRBJ2-1|TRBV7-6|.|TRBD2
TGTGCCAGCAGCGTGACTAGCGGGGGGGCCAATGAGCAGTTCTTC
CASSVTSGGANEQFF
>TRBJ1-1|TRBV6-5|.|.
TGTGCCAGCAGTTACTCAAGGGGGAGCACTGAAGCTTTCTTT
CASSYSRGSTEAFF
>TRBJ2-1|TRBV29-1|.|.
TGCAGCACAAGGTCCGGGCTTGAGCAGTTCTTC
CSTRSGLEQFF
>TRBJ2-2|TRBV11-3|.|.
TGTGCCAGCAGCTTAACCGGGGAGCTGTTTTTT
CASSLTGELFF
>TRBJ1-4|TRBV20-1|few|.
TGCAGTGCTAGACGAGATGAAAAACTGTTTTTT
CSARRDEKLFF
>TRBJ2-2|TRBV7-9|.|.
TGTGCCAGCAGGCCGAGCGGGCCGAACACCGGGGAGCTGTTTTTT
CASRPSGPNTGELFF
>TRBJ1-3|TRBV19|.|TRBD1
TGTGCCAGTAGTTTTTCAGCAGGGGGAGGAAACACCATATATTTT
CASSFSAGGGNTIYF
>TRBJ1-2|TRBV18|.|TRBD1
TGTGCCAGCTCGCCGGACAGGGACGATTATGGCTACACCTTC
CASSPDRDDYGYTF